The 28 T cell receptor beta chains listed next were all sequenced from one sample in a study of T cell responses to AZD1222 COVID-19 vaccine. Here immunoSEQ multiplex PCR was the method, and the copy in TCRdb shows in-frame clones only, minus some. Here the sample spans 150,000 to 200,000 clones, over 70% being singletons. This sample comprised peripheral blood, obtained on day 0 of MenACWY control vaccination. The receptors here all came from an adult in good health.

J is TRBJ1-2 and V is TRBV19; D is unresolved. The V and J ends lost 4 bases and 8 bases respectively, with 14 bases between them. The CDR3 sequence is 13 residues long. Germline CDR1 and CDR2: LNHDA and SQIVND (reference sequence). The chain's CDR3 is CASSTRKVSGYTF. CDR3 bases: TGTGCCAGTAGTACCAGGAAAGTGAGCGGCTACACCTTC.

The V and J genes are TRBV28 and TRBJ2-7, with D possibly being TRBD1 (6 bases). The CDR3 spans 14 residues. Germline CDR1 is MDHEN and CDR2 is SYDVKM. Trimming shortened V by 8 bases and J by 0 bases, and 14 bases separated the two germline ends. This CDR3 is CASLPQDSSYEQYF. CDR3 nucleotide sequence: TGTGCCAGCCTTCCACAGGACAGCTCCTACGAGCAGTACTTC.

The chain links TRBV13 to TRBJ2-7; 10 bases fit TRBD1. V shed 5 bases, J shed 5 bases, and the junction held 9 bases outside the gene matches. The CDR3 sequence is 15 residues long. Germline loops: CDR1 PRHDT, CDR2 FYEKMQ (reference sequence). The CDR3 sequence is CASSSSRDRGDEQYF. The CDR3 DNA is TGTGCCAGCAGCAGCAGCCGGGACAGGGGCGACGAGCAGTACTTC.

The V gene is TRBV29-1, the J gene TRBJ2-3, with 7 bases fitting TRBD1. This CDR3 comprises 14 residues. V trimming: 5 bases; J trimming: 5 bases; junction bases outside the gene matches: 10. Germline loops: CDR1 SQVTM, CDR2 ANQGSEA. The chain's CDR3 is CSVSGQVRGDTQYF. Here the CDR3 DNA reads TGCAGCGTTTCCGGACAGGTCAGAGGAGATACGCAGTATTTT.

This clone occurred once. This chain connects TRBV29-1 to TRBJ1-4; the match to TRBD1 covers 7 bases. The CDR3 covers 13 residues. Germline CDR1 SQVTM, CDR2 ANQGSEA. J lost 4 bases, V lost 5 bases, and 4 bases had no gene match. The CDR3, as DNA: TGCAGCGTTTCGGGACAGCGTAATGAAAAACTGTTTTTT. This gives the protein CSVSGQRNEKLFF.

In its sample, this clone was seen a few times. The rearrangement links TRBV28 to TRBJ2-3, with D perhaps matching TRBD1 or TRBD2 (6 bases each). Trimming removed 5 bases at V and 3 bases at J, with 18 bases between. Germline values: CDR1 MDHEN, CDR2 SYDVKM. The CDR3 is 16 residues long. DNA for the CDR3: TGTGCCAGCAGTACCAACTTGGGGGGCGGGACAGATACGCAGTATTTT. The encoded protein is CASSTNLGGGTDTQYF.

This chain connects TRBV13 to TRBJ2-2; D is unresolved. This CDR3 has 16 residues. Trimming took 3 bases from V and 3 from J, leaving 14 bases between them. Germline lookup yields CDR1 PRHDT and CDR2 FYEKMQ (reference sequence). The CDR3 bases are TGTGCCAGCAGCTTTCAGAGTCAGGACCACACCGGGGAGCTGTTTTTT. Amino acids: CASSFQSQDHTGELFF. The full variable domain, completed using reference TRBV13 and TRBJ2-2, is AAGVIQSPRHLIKEKRETATLKCYPIPRHDTVYWYQQGPGQDPQFLISFYEKMQSDKGSIPDRFSAQQFSDYHSELNMSSLELGDSALYFCASSFQSQDHTGELFFGEGSRLTVL.

This clone has just one count. CDR3 coding DNA: TGTGCCAGCAGTTACATTGGACAGGGGGGTGAAAAACTGTTTTTT. Translated, it gives CASSYIGQGGEKLFF. The gene calls are TRBV6-5 and TRBJ1-4; the match to TRBD1 covers 10 bases. The CDR3 spans 15 residues. Trimming took 2 bases from V and 7 from J; bases not matched to a gene: 4. The V gene's germline CDR1 is MNHEY and CDR2 SVGAGI.

The chain has TRBV5-6 and TRBJ2-5; no reliable D call. The CDR3 consists of 12 residues. V lost 4 bases and J lost 0, with 4 bases in between. Germline-derived CDR1 and CDR2 are SGHDT and YYEEEE. CDR3 nucleotide sequence: TGTGCCAGCAGCAGGTACCAAGAGACCCAGTACTTC. Its translation is CASSRYQETQYF.

The genes are TRBV7-9 and TRBJ1-1; D may be TRBD1 (6 bases). With 1 base removed from V and 4 bases from J, the gap between germline ends came to 10 bases. The germline gives CDR1 SEHNR, CDR2 FQNEAQ (reference sequence). The CDR3 covers 14 residues. CDR3 nucleotide sequence: TGTGCCAGCAGCTTAGGGCAGGGGTCCACTGAAGCTTTCTTT. It encodes CASSLGQGSTEAFF.

The chain employs TRBV28 and TRBJ2-3; 7 bases are shared with TRBD2. V dropped 4 bases and J dropped 2; count of bases not matched to a gene: 3. There are 14 residues in the CDR3. Per the germline V gene, CDR1 is MDHEN and CDR2 is SYDVKM. Here the CDR3 reads CASSWGTITDTQYF. DNA for the CDR3: TGTGCCAGCAGTTGGGGGACTATCACAGATACGCAGTATTTT.

The genes are TRBV19 and TRBJ2-1, with TRBD2 matching over 7 bases. Germline V CDR1 and CDR2: LNHDA, SQIVND (reference sequence). There are 15 residues in the CDR3. V trimming: 6 bases; J trimming: 9 bases; junction bases outside the gene matches: 14. The CDR3 is CASSTSAGGLGEQFF. CDR3 nucleotide sequence: TGTGCCAGTAGCACTAGCGCCGGGGGATTGGGTGAGCAGTTCTTC.

This clone was counted only a few times. The CDR3, as DNA: TGTGCCAGCAGTTTACAGGGCGACTACGAGCAGTACTTC. It yields the protein CASSLQGDYEQYF. The V call is TRBV2, the J call TRBJ2-7; a possible D gene is TRBD1 (6 bases). The germline V and J ends were trimmed by 5 bases and 3 bases, with 11 bases remaining between them. In germline, CDR1 is SNHLY, CDR2 FYNNEI. This CDR3 region has 13 residues.

V gene TRBV3-1 (or the pseudogene TRBV3-2) combines with J gene TRBJ2-1; possibly TRBD2 for D (5 bases). This CDR3 region has 15 residues. Per germline, CDR1 LGHDT and CDR2 YNNKEL (reference sequence). V lost 0 bases to trimming and J lost 6 bases, with 12 bases between them. The CDR3 sequence is CASSQDGLASNEQFF. In DNA form, the CDR3 reads TGTGCCAGCAGCCAAGACGGCCTAGCTAGCAATGAGCAGTTCTTC.

The chain uses TRBV6-5 and TRBJ2-7; D could derive from TRBD1 or TRBD2 (6 bases each). The CDR3 contains 14 residues. V gave up 7 bases and J gave up 3 bases, with 16 bases separating them. CDR1 and CDR2 (germline): MNHEY, SVGAGI. DNA of the CDR3: TGTGCCAGCAACCCGACAGAGGGGGGCTACGAGCAGTACTTC. Translated, it gives CASNPTEGGYEQYF.

The chain is built from TRBV18 and TRBJ2-5; 10 bases fit TRBD1. From germline, CDR1 is KGHSH and CDR2 LQKENI. V was pared by 3 bases and J by 5 bases, with 9 bases of the junction left unmatched. CDR3 length equals 16 residues. The chain's CDR3 is CASSPLGTGVWETQYF. In DNA form, the CDR3 reads TGTGCCAGCTCACCCTTGGGGACAGGGGTTTGGGAGACCCAGTACTTC. Together with reference TRBV18 and TRBJ2-5, the CDR3 gives the full variable domain: NAGVMQNPRHLVRRRGQEARLRCSPMKGHSHVYWYRQLPEEGLKFMVYLQKENIIDESGMPKERFSAEFPKEGPSILRIQQVVRGDSAAYFCASSPLGTGVWETQYFGPGTRLLVL.

Remarks on this clone: Germline is not matched at one junction end, which may reflect a read error. The V gene is TRBV27, the J gene TRBJ2-6, with 9 positions matching TRBD2. Germline CDR1 MNHEY, CDR2 SMNVEV (reference sequence). The CDR3 is 19 residues long. The CDR3 is CASSLSIKLAGSGANVLTF. CDR3 nucleotides: TGTGCCAGCAGCTTATCGATAAAACTAGCGGGTTCCGGGGCCAACGTCCTGACTTTC.

This chain links TRBV29-1 with TRBJ2-5; no reliable D call. This CDR3 spans 13 amino acids. Germline V gene lookup returns CDR1 SQVTM and CDR2 ANQGSEA. With 8 bases removed from V and 0 bases from J, the gap between germline ends came to 13 bases. CDR3 sequence: CSPWMSYQETQYF. CDR3 nucleotides: TGCAGCCCGTGGATGTCATACCAAGAGACCCAGTACTTC.

The chain is built from TRBV5-1 and TRBJ1-1; 7 bases line up with TRBD1. Germline-derived CDR1 and CDR2 are SGHRS and YFSETQ. V lost 0 bases and J lost 4; bases outside the gene matches: 3. This CDR3 region has 14 residues. CDR3: CASSLAGQTTEAFF. CDR3 nucleotides: TGCGCCAGCAGCTTGGCGGGACAGACCACTGAAGCTTTCTTT.

This chain uses TRBV3-1 (or the pseudogene TRBV3-2) with TRBJ1-5; D is uncertain. V was shortened by 1 base and J by 0 bases, with 7 bases between the two germline ends. CDR1 and CDR2 (germline): LGHDT, YNNKEL (reference sequence). The CDR3 runs 15 residues. The CDR3 sequence: CASSQASDSNQPQHF. CDR3 bases: TGTGCCAGCAGCCAAGCTTCAGATAGCAATCAGCCCCAGCATTTT.

This clone was seen once. The chain combines TRBV24-1 with TRBJ2-6; 10 nucleotides line up with TRBD1. V lost 7 bases to trimming and J lost 4 bases; unmatched junction nucleotides: 9. The CDR3 spans 17 residues. The germline V gene encodes CDR1 KGHDR and CDR2 SFDVKD. The CDR3 sequence: CATRGQGRGSGANVLTF. CDR3 DNA sequence: TGTGCCACCAGGGGACAGGGGCGAGGGTCCGGGGCCAACGTCCTGACTTTC.

V usage is TRBV4-2 and J usage is TRBJ2-7, with D unresolved. Deletions cut 0 bases from V and 0 bases from J, with 6 bases between. The CDR3 consists of 14 residues. The germline CDR1 and CDR2 sequences are LGHNA and YNFKEQ. For the CDR3, the DNA is TGTGCCAGCAGCCAAGATAGGTTCTCCTACGAGCAGTACTTC. This sequence encodes CASSQDRFSYEQYF.

V is TRBV10-3 and J is TRBJ2-2; D may be TRBD2 (6 bases). The CDR3 length is 14 residues. V shed 3 bases and J shed 7 bases, with 12 bases lying between them. Germline V gene sequence: CDR1 ENHRY, CDR2 SYGVKD. DNA for the CDR3: TGTGCCATCAGTGAAGGAGGGAGAAACGGGGAGCTGTTTTTT. Translation gives CAISEGGRNGELFF.

The rearrangement uses TRBV7-8 and TRBJ2-5, with D uncertain. V lost 7 bases, J lost 6 bases, and 18 bases lay in between. Germline V lookup: CDR1 SGHVS, CDR2 FQNEAQ. The CDR3 is 14 residues long. The CDR3 bases are TGTGCCAGCACCGAAGAACCAACCGAGAAGACCCAGTACTTC. It yields the protein CASTEEPTEKTQYF.

The chain recombines TRBV9 with TRBJ2-5; perhaps TRBD1 as D (6 bases). V shed 0 bases and J shed 3 bases, with 9 bases lying between them. The CDR3 loop spans 14 amino acids. CDR1 and CDR2 (germline): SGDLS, YYNGEE. In DNA form, the CDR3 reads TGTGCCAGCAGCGTAGGCCCAGGGGAAGAGACCCAGTACTTC. Residues: CASSVGPGEETQYF.

The chain has TRBV20-1 and TRBJ2-3; D is unclear. Trimming left V 7 bases short and J 0 bases short, with 5 bases between. In germline, CDR1 is DFQATT, CDR2 SNEGSKA (reference sequence). This CDR3 has 11 residues. The CDR3 DNA is TGCAGTGTCCAGAGCACAGATACGCAGTATTTT. Its protein is CSVQSTDTQYF.

The rearrangement joins TRBV28 to TRBJ1-5; TRBD1 might be the D (6 bases). Trimming stripped 4 bases from V and 0 bases from J, with 10 bases between. This CDR3 region has 15 residues. Looked up from germline, CDR1 is MDHEN and CDR2 is SYDVKM. The DNA of the CDR3 is TGTGCCAGCAGTTATGGGGGCGATAGCAATCAGCCCCAGCATTTT. This gives the protein CASSYGGDSNQPQHF.

This chain links TRBV2 with TRBJ2-7; no definite D call. The CDR3 is made up of 16 amino acids. The germline V gene has CDR1 SNHLY and CDR2 FYNNEI. With 1 base removed from V and 0 bases from J, the gap between germline ends came to 13 bases. This chain's CDR3 is CASSEGSNLSSYEQYF. The CDR3 nucleotides read TGTGCCAGCAGTGAAGGTTCTAACCTGAGCTCCTACGAGCAGTACTTC. Combining the CDR3 with reference TRBV2 and TRBJ2-7 gives the whole variable domain EPEVTQTPSHQVTQMGQEVILRCVPISNHLYFYWYRQILGQKVEFLVSFYNNEISEKSEIFDDQFSVERPDGSNFTLKIRSTKLEDSAMYFCASSEGSNLSSYEQYFGPGTRLTVT.